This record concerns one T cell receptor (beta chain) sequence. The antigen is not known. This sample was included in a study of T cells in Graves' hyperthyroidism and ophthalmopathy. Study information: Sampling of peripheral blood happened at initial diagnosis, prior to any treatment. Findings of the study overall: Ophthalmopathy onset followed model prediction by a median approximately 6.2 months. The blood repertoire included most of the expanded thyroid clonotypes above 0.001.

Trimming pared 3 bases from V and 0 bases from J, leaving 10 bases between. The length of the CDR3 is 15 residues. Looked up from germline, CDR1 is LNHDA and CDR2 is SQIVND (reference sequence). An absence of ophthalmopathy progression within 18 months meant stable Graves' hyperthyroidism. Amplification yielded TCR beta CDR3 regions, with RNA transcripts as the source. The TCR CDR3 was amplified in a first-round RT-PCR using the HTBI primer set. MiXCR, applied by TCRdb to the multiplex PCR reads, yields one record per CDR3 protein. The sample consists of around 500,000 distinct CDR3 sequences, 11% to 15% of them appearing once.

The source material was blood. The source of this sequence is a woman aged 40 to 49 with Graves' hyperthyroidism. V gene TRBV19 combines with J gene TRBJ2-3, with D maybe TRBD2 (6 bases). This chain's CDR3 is CASSISGPSTDTQYF. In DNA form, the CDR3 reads TGTGCCAGTAGTATTAGCGGACCTAGCACAGATACGCAGTATTTT. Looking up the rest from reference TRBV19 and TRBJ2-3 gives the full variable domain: DGGITQSPKYLFRKEGQNVTLSCEQNLNHDAMYWYRQDPGQGLRLIYYSQIVNDFQKGDIAEGYSVSREKKESFPLTVTSAQKNPTAFYLCASSISGPSTDTQYFGPGTRLTVL.